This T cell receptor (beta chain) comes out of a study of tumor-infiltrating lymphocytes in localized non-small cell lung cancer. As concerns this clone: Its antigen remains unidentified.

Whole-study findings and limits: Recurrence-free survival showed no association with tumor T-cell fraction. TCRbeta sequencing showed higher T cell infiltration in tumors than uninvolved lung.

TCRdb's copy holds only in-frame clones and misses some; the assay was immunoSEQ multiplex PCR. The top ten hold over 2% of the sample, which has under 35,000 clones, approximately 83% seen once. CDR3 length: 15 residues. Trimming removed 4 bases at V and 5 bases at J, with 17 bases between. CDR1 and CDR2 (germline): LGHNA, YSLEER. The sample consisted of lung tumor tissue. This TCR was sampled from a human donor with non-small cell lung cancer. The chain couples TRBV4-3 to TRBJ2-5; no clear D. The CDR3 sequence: CASSRILGSSETQYF. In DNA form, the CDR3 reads TGCGCCAGCAGCCGAATTCTTGGTAGTTCGGAGACCCAGTACTTC.